The clone carrying this T cell receptor (beta chain) was seen at least ten times. These data belong to a study of T-cell reconstitution after alpha-beta-depleted transplantation in children. The CDR3 extends over 15 amino acids. Trimming removed 4 bases from V and 7 bases from J; junction bases left unmatched: 7. In germline, CDR1 is ENHRY, CDR2 SYGVKD. Unique molecular identifiers were incorporated when the TCRbeta library was constructed. TCRdb re-called the PCR reads with MiXCR, one entry per CDR3 protein. The table has about 190,000 distinct CDR3 sequences, about 6.3% seen once; the top ten hold about 3%.

V gene TRBV10-3 combines with J gene TRBJ1-4, with 9 bases aligning to TRBD1. The receptor was derived from a human donor who donated a stem cell graft to a child with Wiskott-Aldrich syndrome. The sequenced sample was PBMCs from the stem cell graft donor, obtained from the stem cell graft. The CDR3 region is CAISAPGQGGEKLFF. CDR3 in DNA: TGTGCCATCAGTGCTCCGGGACAGGGAGGTGAAAAACTGTTTTTT.